The clone carrying this T cell receptor (beta chain) was seen a single time. No antigen is known for it. This sample's RNA came from whole unsorted tissue. The data are from a study of tumor and adjacent non-tumor tissue in lung cancer. Points from the study as a whole: Higher tumor TCR diversity was associated with shorter survival.

TCRbeta libraries were built with three rounds of nested PCR, modified from ARM-PCR. Via MiXCR, TCRdb re-called the multiplex PCR reads, giving one row per CDR3 protein. Of about 200,000 distinct CDR3 sequences in the sample, 71% were seen once. The CDR3 is 15 amino acids. V lost 7 bases and J lost 6, with 22 bases in between. This chain uses TRBV12-3 or TRBV12-4 with TRBJ2-7; D is perhaps TRBD2 (6 bases). Sequencing input: lung tumor tissue. This TCR came from a man aged 55 to 70 with non-small cell lung cancer. CDR3 sequence reads: CASTLQAGGEGEQYF. The CDR3, as DNA: TGTGCCAGCACTCTTCAGGCAGGAGGGGAAGGCGAGCAGTACTTC.